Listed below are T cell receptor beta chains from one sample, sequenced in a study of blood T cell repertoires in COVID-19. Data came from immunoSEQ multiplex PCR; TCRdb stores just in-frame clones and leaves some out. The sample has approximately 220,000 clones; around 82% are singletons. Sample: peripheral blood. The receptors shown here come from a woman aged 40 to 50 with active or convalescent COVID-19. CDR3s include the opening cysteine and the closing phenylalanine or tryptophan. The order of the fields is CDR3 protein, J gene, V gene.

CDR3: CASSSEQGYYTEAFF; J: TRBJ1-1; V: TRBV6-5
CDR3: CASSEYGQGDPDTEAFF; J: TRBJ1-1; V: TRBV25-1
CDR3: CASSRQGLDDEAFF; J: TRBJ1-1; V: TRBV18
CDR3: CASSRGGGGYTF; J: TRBJ1-2; V: TRBV4-3
CDR3: CASRQGTDTGELFF; J: TRBJ2-2; V: TRBV11-3
CDR3: CASSQDKGTDTQYF; J: TRBJ2-3; V: TRBV4-3
CDR3: CASSYPGTGVQPQHF; J: TRBJ1-5; V: TRBV6-6
CDR3: CASSQDRLVYEQYF; J: TRBJ2-7; V: TRBV3-1/TRBV3-2
CDR3: CASLFPGTVYGYTF; J: TRBJ1-2; V: TRBV28
CDR3: CASSPTSSYGYTF; J: TRBJ1-2; V: TRBV4-1
CDR3: CASSRQRVGQGHGYTF; J: TRBJ1-2; V: TRBV7-9
CDR3: CASSLSRTGSGYTF; J: TRBJ1-2; V: TRBV19
CDR3: CASSIVGGVSSYNEQFF; J: TRBJ2-1; V: TRBV19
CDR3: CASVYKTGLSEAFF; J: TRBJ1-1; V: TRBV6-1
CDR3: CASSQREGAYNEQFF; J: TRBJ2-1; V: TRBV4-1
CDR3: CAWRSGAAYEQYF; J: TRBJ2-7; V: TRBV30
CDR3: CASSSGLNYNEQFF; J: TRBJ2-1; V: TRBV5-1
CDR3: CASSEYTGVIGEKLFF; J: TRBJ1-4; V: TRBV6-1
CDR3: CASSETRGLWSYGYTF; J: TRBJ1-2; V: TRBV6-1
CDR3: CASSLSGQALLEQPQHF; J: TRBJ1-5; V: TRBV27
CDR3: CATSDPTTGFNYGYTF; J: TRBJ1-2; V: TRBV24-1
CDR3: CASSPSSGNTIYF; J: TRBJ1-3; V: TRBV27
CDR3: CATSDDTYTEAFF; J: TRBJ1-1; V: TRBV24-1
CDR3: CASSIDNGAFF; J: TRBJ1-1; V: TRBV2
CDR3: CAWRTGGNTIYF; J: TRBJ1-3; V: TRBV30
CDR3: CASSHPYDSPNLYGYTF; J: TRBJ1-2; V: TRBV4-2
CDR3: CASSPGQGSYNEQFF; J: TRBJ2-1; V: TRBV5-1
CDR3: CATSDPGQGETEAFF; J: TRBJ1-1; V: TRBV24-1
CDR3: CASSQEATGFNYEQYF; J: TRBJ2-7; V: TRBV4-2
CDR3: CASLGAFF; J: TRBJ1-1; V: TRBV21-1
CDR3: CATSDLTGQYNEQFF; J: TRBJ2-1; V: TRBV24-1
CDR3: CASSLLPFGSGNTIYF; J: TRBJ1-3; V: TRBV5-1
CDR3: CATWRGDGLNTEAFF; J: TRBJ1-1; V: TRBV27
CDR3: CASSLGQGTYEQYF; J: TRBJ2-7; V: TRBV11-2
CDR3: CASSPPDFPSGTDTQYF; J: TRBJ2-3; V: TRBV7-9
CDR3: CASSVTGDDNQPQHF; J: TRBJ1-5; V: TRBV9